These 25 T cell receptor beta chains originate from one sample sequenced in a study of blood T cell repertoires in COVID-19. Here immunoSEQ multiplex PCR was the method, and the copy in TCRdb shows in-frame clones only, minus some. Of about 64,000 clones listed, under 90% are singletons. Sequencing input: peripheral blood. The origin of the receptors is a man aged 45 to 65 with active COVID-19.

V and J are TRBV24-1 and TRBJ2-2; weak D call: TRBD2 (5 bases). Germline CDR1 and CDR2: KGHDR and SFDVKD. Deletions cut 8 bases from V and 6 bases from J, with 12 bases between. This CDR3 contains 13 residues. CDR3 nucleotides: TGTGCCACCACCAACACGCGGGCCGGGGAGCTGTTTTTT. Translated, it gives CATTNTRAGELFF.

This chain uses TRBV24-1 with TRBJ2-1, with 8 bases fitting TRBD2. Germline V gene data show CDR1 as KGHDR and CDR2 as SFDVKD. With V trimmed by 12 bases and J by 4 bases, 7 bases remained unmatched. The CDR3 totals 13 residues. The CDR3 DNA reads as TGTGCCGTCGGGGGGGGTATATACAATGAGCAGTTCTTC. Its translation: CAVGGGIYNEQFF.

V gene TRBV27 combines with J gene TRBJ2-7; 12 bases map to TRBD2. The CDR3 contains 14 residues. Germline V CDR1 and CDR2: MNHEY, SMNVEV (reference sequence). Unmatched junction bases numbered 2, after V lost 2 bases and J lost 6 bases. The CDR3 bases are TGTGCCAGCAGTTTAACTAGCGGGAGGAGCGAGCAGTACTTC. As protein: CASSLTSGRSEQYF.

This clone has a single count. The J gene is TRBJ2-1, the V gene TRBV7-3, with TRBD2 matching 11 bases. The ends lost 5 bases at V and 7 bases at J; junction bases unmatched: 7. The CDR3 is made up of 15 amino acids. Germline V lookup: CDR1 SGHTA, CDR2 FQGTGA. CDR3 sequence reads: CASSKLAGAWNEQFF. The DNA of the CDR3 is TGTGCCAGCAGCAAACTAGCGGGAGCTTGGAATGAGCAGTTCTTC.

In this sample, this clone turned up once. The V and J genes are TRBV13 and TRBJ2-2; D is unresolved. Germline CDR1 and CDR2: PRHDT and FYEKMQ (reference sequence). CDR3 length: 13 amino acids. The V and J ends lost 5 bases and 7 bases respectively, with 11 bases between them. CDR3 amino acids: CASSVRGNGELFF. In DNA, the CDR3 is TGTGCCAGCAGCGTTAGAGGAAACGGGGAGCTGTTTTTT.

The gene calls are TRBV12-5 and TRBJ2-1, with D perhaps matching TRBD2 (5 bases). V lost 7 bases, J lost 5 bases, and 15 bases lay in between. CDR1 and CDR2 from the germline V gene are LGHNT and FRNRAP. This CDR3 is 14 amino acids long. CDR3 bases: TGTGCTAGTGCCCTTTTGGAGGTTAACAATGAGCAGTTCTTC. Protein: CASALLEVNNEQFF.

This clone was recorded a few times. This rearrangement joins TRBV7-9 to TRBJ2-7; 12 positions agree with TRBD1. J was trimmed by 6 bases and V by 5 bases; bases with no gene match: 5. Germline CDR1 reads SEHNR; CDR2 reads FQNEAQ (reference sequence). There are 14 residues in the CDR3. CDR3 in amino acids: CASSHPGQGAEQYF. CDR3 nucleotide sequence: TGTGCCAGCAGCCATCCGGGACAGGGGGCCGAGCAGTACTTC.

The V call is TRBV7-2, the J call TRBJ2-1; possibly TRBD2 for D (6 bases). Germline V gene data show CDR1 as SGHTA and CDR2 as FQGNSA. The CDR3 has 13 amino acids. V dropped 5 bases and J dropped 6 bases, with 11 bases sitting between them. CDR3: CASSLGLLNEQFF. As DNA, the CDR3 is TGTGCCAGCAGCCTGGGACTTCTCAATGAGCAGTTCTTC.

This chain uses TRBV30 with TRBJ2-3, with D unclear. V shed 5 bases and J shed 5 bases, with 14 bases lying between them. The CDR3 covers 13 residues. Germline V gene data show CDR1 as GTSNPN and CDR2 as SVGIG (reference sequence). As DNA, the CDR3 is TGTGCCTGGGGGGTGGCCAGTGGAGATACGCAGTATTTT. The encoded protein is CAWGVASGDTQYF. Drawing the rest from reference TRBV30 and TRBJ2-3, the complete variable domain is SQTIHQWPATLVQPVGSPLSLECTVEGTSNPNLYWYRQAAGRGLQLLFYSVGIGQISSEVPQNLSASRPQDRQFILSSKKLLLSDSGFYLCAWGVASGDTQYFGPGTRLTVL.

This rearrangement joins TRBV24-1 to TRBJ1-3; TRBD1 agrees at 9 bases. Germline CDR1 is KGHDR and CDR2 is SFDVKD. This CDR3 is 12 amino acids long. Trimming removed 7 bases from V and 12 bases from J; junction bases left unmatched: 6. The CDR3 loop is CATSETGGVIYF. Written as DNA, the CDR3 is TGTGCCACCAGCGAGACAGGGGGAGTCATATATTTT.

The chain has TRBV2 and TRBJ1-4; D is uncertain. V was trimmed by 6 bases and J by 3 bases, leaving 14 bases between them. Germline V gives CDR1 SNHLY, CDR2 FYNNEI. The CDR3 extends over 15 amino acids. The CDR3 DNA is TGTGCCAGCAGCCAAGTCGGTCGGTCTAATGAAAAACTGTTTTTT. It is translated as CASSQVGRSNEKLFF.

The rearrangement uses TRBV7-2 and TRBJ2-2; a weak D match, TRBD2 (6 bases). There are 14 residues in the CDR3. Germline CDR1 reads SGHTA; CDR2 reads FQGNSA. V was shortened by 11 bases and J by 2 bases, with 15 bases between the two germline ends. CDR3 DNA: TGTGCCGCCCGAACGGGGGTAAACACCGGGGAGCTGTTTTTT. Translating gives CAARTGVNTGELFF.

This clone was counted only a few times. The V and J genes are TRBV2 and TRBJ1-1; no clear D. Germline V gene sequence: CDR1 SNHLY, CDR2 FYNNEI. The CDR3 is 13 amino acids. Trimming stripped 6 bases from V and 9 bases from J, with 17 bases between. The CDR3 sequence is CASSRTTFGKAFF. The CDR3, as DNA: TGTGCCAGCAGCCGGACCACCTTCGGGAAAGCTTTCTTT.

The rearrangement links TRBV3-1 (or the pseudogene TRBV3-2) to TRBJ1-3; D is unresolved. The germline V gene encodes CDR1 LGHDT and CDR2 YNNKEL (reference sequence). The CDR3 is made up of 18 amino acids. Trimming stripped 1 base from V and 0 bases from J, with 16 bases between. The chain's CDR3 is CASSQGEVRLSSGNTIYF. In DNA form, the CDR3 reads TGTGCCAGCAGCCAAGGGGAGGTGCGGTTGAGCTCTGGAAACACCATATATTTT.

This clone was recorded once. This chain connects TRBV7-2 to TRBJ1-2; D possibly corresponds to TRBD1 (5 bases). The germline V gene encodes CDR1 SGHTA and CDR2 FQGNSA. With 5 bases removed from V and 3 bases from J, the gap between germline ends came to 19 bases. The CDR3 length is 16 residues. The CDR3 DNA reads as TGTGCCAGCAGCCCGAGCTCAGGGTTAGCGGACTATGGCTACACCTTC. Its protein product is CASSPSSGLADYGYTF.

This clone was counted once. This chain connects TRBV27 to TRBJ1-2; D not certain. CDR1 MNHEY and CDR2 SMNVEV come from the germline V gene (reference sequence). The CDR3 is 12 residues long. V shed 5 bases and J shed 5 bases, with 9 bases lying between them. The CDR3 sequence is CASSKGGYGYTF. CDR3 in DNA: TGTGCCAGCAGTAAGGGAGGGTATGGCTACACCTTC.

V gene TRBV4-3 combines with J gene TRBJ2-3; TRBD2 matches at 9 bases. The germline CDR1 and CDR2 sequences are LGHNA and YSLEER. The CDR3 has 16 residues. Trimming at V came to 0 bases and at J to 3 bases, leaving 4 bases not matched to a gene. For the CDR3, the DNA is TGCGCCAGCAGCCAAGAAGAGACTAGCGGAACAGATACGCAGTATTTT. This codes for CASSQEETSGTDTQYF.

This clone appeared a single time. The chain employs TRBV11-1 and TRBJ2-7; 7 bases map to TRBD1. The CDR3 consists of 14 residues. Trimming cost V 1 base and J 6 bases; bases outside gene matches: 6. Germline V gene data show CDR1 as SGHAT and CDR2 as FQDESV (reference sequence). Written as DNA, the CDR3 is TGTGCCAGCAGCTTAGGTAACACAGGGGTCGAGCAGTACTTC. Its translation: CASSLGNTGVEQYF.

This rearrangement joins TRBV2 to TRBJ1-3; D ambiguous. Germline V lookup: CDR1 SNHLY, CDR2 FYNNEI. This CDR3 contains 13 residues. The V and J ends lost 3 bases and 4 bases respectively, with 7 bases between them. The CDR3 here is CASSDWEGNTIYF. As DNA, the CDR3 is TGTGCCAGCAGTGACTGGGAGGGAAACACCATATATTTT.

CDR3 loop: CASSLNTQGVNQPQHF. The CDR3, as DNA: TGTGCCAGCAGCTTAAACACGCAGGGGGTCAATCAGCCCCAGCATTTT. The chain links TRBV7-2 to TRBJ1-5; TRBD1 matches 7 bases. The CDR3 contains 16 residues. The germline CDR1 and CDR2 sequences are SGHTA and FQGNSA. The V segment lost 2 bases and the J segment 3 bases; nucleotides outside the gene matches: 7. The full variable domain, with the rest looked up from reference TRBV7-2 and TRBJ1-5, is GAGVSQSPSNKVTEKGKDVELRCDPISGHTALYWYRQSLGQGLEFLIYFQGNSAPDKSGLPSDRFSAERTGGSVSTLTIQRTQQEDSAVYLCASSLNTQGVNQPQHFGDGTRLSIL.

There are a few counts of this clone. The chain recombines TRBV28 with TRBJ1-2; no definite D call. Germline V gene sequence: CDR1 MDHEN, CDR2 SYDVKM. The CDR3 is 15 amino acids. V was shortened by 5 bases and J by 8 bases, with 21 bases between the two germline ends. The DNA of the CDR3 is TGTGCCAGCAGTGATCTTCTTCGGGGAAGGAGAGGCTACACCTTC. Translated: CASSDLLRGRRGYTF.

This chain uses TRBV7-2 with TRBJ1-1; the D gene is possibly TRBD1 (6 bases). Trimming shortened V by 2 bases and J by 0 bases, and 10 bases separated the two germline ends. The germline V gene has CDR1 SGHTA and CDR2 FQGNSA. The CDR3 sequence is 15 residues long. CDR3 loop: CASSLQPGVNTEAFF. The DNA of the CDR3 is TGTGCCAGCAGCTTACAGCCAGGGGTGAACACTGAAGCTTTCTTT.

The CDR3, as DNA: TGTGCCAGCAGCCAAGACAAAGAGATCGATAACATTCAGTACTTC. Protein sequence: CASSQDKEIDNIQYF. This chain joins TRBV4-2 and TRBJ2-4; D call uncertain. The germline V gene encodes CDR1 LGHNA and CDR2 YNFKEQ. The CDR3 has 15 residues. V was pared by 0 bases and J by 7 bases, with 13 bases between.

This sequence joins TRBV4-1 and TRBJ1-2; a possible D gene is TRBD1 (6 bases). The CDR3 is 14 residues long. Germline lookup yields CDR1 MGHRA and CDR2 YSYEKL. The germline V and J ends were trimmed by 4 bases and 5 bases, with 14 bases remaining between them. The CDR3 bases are TGCGCCAGCAGCCCCCAGACAGGCGGGTATGGCTACACCTTC. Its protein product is CASSPQTGGYGYTF.

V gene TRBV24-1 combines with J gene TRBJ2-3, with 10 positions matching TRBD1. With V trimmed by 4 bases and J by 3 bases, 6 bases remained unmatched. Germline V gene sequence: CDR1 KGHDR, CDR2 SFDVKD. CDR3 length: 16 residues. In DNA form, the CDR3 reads TGTGCCACCAGTGACCCGGGGGACAGGGGTACAGATACGCAGTATTTT. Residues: CATSDPGDRGTDTQYF.